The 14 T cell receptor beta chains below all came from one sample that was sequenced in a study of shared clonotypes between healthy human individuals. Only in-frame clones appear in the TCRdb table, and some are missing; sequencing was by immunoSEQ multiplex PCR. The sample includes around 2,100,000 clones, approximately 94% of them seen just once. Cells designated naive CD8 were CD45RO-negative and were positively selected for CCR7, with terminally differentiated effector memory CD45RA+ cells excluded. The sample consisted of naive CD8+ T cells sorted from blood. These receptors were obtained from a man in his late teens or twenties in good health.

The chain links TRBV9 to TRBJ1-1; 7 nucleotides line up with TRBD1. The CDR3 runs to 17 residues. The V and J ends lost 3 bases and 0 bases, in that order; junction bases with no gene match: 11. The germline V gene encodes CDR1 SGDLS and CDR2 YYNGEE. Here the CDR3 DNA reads TGTGCCAGCAGCGCATGGGTGGGACAGTCGTTGAACACTGAAGCTTTCTTT. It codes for CASSAWVGQSLNTEAFF.

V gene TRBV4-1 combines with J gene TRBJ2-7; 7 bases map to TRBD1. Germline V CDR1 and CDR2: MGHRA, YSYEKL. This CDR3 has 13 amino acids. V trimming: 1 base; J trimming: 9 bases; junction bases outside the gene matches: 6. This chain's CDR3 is CASSQVGTVVQYF. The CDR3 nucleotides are TGCGCCAGCAGCCAAGTTGGGACAGTCGTGCAGTACTTC.

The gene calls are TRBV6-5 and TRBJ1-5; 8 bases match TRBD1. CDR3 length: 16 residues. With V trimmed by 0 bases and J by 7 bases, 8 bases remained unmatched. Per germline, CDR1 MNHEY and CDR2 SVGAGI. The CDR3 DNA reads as TGTGCCAGCAGTTACTCGATACCAGGGGGCGGACAGCCCCAGCATTTT. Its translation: CASSYSIPGGGQPQHF.

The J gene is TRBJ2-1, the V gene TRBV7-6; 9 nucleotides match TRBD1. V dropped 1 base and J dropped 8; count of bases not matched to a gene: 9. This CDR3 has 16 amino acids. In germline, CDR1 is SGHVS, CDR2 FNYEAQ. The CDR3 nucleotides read TGTGCCAGCAGCTTAGGGCTATCGGGACAGGGCGATGAGCAGTTCTTC. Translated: CASSLGLSGQGDEQFF.

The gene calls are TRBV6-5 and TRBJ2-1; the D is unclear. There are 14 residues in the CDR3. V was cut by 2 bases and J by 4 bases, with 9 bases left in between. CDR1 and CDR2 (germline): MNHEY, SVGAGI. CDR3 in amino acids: CASSYNLQYNEQFF. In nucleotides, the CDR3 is TGTGCCAGCAGTTACAATCTCCAGTACAATGAGCAGTTCTTC.

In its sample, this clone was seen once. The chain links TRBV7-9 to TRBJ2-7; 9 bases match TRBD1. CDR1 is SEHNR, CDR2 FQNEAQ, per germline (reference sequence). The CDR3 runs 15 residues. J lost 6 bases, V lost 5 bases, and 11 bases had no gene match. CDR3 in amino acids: CASSHPGTGSSEQYF. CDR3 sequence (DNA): TGTGCCAGCAGCCACCCCGGGACAGGGTCGAGCGAGCAGTACTTC.

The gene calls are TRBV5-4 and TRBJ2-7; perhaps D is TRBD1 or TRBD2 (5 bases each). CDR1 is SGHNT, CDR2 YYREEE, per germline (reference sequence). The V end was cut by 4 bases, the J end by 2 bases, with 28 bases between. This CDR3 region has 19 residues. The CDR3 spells CASSPPSIMGDPRAYEQYF. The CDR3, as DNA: TGTGCCAGCAGCCCCCCCTCGATAATGGGAGACCCCAGGGCCTACGAGCAGTACTTC.

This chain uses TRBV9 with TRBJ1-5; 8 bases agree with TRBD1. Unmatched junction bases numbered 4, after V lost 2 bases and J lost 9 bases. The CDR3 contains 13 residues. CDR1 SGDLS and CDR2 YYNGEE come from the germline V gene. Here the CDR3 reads CASSVDREGPQHF. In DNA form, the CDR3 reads TGTGCCAGCAGCGTGGACAGGGAAGGGCCCCAGCATTTT.

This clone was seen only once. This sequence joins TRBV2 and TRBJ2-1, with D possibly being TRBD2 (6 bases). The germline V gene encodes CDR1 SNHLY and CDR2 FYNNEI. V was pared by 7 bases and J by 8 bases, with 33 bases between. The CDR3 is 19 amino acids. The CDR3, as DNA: TGTGCCAGCACCTCTTCCCCCTCAGGACCGGGAGCCTCCGGGGATGAGCAGTTCTTC. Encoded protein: CASTSSPSGPGASGDEQFF.

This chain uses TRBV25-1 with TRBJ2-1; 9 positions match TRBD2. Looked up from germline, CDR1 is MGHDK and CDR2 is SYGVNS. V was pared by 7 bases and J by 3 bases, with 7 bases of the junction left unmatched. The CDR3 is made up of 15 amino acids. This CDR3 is CASTGSSGSYNEQFF. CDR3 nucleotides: TGTGCCAGCACTGGTAGTAGCGGGAGCTACAATGAGCAGTTCTTC.

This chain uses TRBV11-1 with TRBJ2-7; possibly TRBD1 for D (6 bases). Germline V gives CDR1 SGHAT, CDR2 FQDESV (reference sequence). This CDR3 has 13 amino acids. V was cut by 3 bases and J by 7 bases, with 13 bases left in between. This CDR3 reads CASSFVGAGEQYF. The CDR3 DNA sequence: TGTGCCAGCAGCTTCGTGGGGGCGGGTGAGCAGTACTTC. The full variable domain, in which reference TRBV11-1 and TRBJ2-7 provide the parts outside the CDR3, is EAEVAQSPRYKITEKSQAVAFWCDPISGHATLYWYRQILGQGPELLVQFQDESVVDDSQLPKDRFSAERLKGVDSTLKIQPAELGDSAMYLCASSFVGAGEQYFGPGTRLTVT.

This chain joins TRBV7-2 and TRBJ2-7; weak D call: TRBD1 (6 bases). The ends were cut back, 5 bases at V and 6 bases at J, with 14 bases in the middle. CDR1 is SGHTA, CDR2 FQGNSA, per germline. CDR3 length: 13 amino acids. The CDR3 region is CASSVTGFSEQYF. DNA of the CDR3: TGTGCCAGCAGCGTTACAGGGTTCTCCGAGCAGTACTTC.

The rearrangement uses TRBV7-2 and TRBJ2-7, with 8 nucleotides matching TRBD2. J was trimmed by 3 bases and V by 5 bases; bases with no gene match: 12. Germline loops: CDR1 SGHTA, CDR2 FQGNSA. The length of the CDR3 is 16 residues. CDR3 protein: CASSPETSGRLYEQYF. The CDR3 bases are TGTGCCAGCAGCCCAGAAACTAGCGGCAGACTCTACGAGCAGTACTTC.

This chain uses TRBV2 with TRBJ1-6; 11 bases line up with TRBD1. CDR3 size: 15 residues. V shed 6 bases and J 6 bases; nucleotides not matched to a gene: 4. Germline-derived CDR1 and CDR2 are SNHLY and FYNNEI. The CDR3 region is CASRAGTGGNSPLHF. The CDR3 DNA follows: TGTGCCAGCAGGGCCGGGACAGGGGGTAATTCACCCCTCCACTTT.